These T cell receptor beta chains were read from a single sample in a study of blood T cell repertoires in COVID-19. Generated by immunoSEQ multiplex PCR, the TCRdb table keeps only in-frame clones and is missing some. The sample lists approximately 180,000 clones; over 75% were seen once. The sequencing input was peripheral blood. The receptors shown here come from a man in his forties or fifties with active or convalescent COVID-19. Each CDR3 is given with its conserved first and last residue. D genes are given only for firm matches. The size field is filled for only some rows; it gives once, few, many or a size class.

>-|TRBJ2-3|TRBD2|TRBV7-3
CASSSAGGNTDTQYF
TGTGCCAGCAGCTCTGCGGGGGGGAACACAGATACGCAGTATTTT
>once|TRBJ1-1|-|TRBV3-1/TRBV3-2
CASSQGGREIEAFF
TGTGCCAGCAGCCAAGGGGGGCGGGAGATTGAAGCTTTCTTT
>-|TRBJ1-5|-|TRBV19
CASSITGERANQPQHF
TGTGCCAGTAGTATAACCGGGGAGAGAGCCAATCAGCCCCAGCATTTT
>-|TRBJ2-1|-|TRBV7-3
CASSLRRESSYNEQFF
TGTGCCAGCAGCTTAAGACGGGAGAGCTCCTACAATGAGCAGTTCTTC
>-|TRBJ2-7|-|TRBV7-2
CASSLAGGPDEQYF
TGTGCCAGCAGCTTAGCGGGGGGGCCTGACGAGCAGTACTTC
>-|TRBJ1-1|-|TRBV21-1
CASSKQGRTEAFF
TGTGCCAGCAGCAAACAGGGTAGGACAGAAGCTTTCTTT
>-|TRBJ1-4|-|TRBV11-2
CASSLDRGRANEKLFF
TGTGCCAGCAGCTTAGACAGGGGTAGAGCTAATGAAAAACTGTTTTTT
>once|TRBJ1-2|TRBD1|TRBV4-1
CASSQDRTGGSYGYTF
TGCGCCAGCAGCCAAGATCGGACAGGGGGCAGCTATGGCTACACCTTC
>-|TRBJ1-4|-|TRBV20-1
CSASWSTNEKLFF
TGCAGTGCTAGTTGGAGTACTAATGAAAAACTGTTTTTT
>-|TRBJ1-2|TRBD1|TRBV4-2
CASSQGQGPANYGYTF
TGTGCCAGCAGTCAGGGACAGGGCCCAGCTAACTATGGCTACACCTTC
>-|TRBJ1-5|TRBD1|TRBV15
CATSRARDSPANQPQHF
TGTGCCACCAGCAGAGCTCGGGACAGTCCTGCTAATCAGCCCCAGCATTTT
>-|TRBJ1-1|-|TRBV6-5
CASTPAGMLNTEAFF
TGTGCCAGCACCCCAGCAGGGATGCTGAACACTGAAGCTTTCTTT
>-|TRBJ2-7|-|TRBV5-1
CASSFGAGELQYF
TGCGCCAGCAGCTTTGGGGCAGGGGAGTTGCAGTACTTC
>-|TRBJ1-1|TRBD1|TRBV10-3
CAISGRQGGTEAFF
TGTGCCATCAGTGGGAGACAGGGGGGGACTGAAGCTTTCTTT
>-|TRBJ2-3|-|TRBV3-1/TRBV3-2
CASSQRGIVDTQYF
TGTGCCAGCAGCCAACGCGGGATCGTGGATACGCAGTATTTT
>-|TRBJ1-3|-|TRBV11-2
CASSLESSGNTIYF
TGTGCCAGCAGCTTAGAGAGCTCTGGAAACACCATATATTTT
>-|TRBJ1-1|TRBD1|TRBV5-1
CASSPRQGRNTEAFF
TGCGCCAGCAGCCCCCGACAGGGGAGGAACACTGAAGCTTTCTTT
>-|TRBJ1-2|-|TRBV28
CASSLAGQYGYTF
TGTGCCAGCAGTTTAGCTGGGCAGTATGGCTACACCTTC
>-|TRBJ1-5|-|TRBV6-5
CASRTVYSNQPQHF
TGTGCCAGCAGGACAGTTTATAGCAATCAGCCCCAGCATTTT